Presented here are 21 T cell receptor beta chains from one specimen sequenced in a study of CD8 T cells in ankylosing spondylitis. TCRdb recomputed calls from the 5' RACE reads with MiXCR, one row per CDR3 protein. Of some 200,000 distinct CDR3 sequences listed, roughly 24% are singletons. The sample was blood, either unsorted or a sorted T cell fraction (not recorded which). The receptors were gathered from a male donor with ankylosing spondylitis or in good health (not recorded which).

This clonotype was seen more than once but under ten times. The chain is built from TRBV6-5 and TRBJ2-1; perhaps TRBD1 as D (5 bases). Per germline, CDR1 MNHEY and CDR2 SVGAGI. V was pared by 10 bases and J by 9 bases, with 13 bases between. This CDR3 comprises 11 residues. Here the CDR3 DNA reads TGTGCCACCTTGCAGGGCGGTGAGCAGTTCTTC. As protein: CATLQGGEQFF.

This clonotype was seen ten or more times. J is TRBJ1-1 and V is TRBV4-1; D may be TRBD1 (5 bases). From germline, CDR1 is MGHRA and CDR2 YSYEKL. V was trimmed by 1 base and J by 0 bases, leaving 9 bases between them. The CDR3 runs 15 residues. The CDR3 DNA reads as TGCGCCAGCAGCCAAGCTGACAGAATGAACACTGAAGCTTTCTTT. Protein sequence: CASSQADRMNTEAFF.

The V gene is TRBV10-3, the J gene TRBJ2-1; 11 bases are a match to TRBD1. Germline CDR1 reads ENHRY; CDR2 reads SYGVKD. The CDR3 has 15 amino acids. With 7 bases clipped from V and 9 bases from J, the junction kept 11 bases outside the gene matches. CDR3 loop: CAITDGQGALSEQFF. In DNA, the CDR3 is TGTGCCATCACCGACGGACAGGGGGCGTTAAGTGAGCAGTTCTTC.

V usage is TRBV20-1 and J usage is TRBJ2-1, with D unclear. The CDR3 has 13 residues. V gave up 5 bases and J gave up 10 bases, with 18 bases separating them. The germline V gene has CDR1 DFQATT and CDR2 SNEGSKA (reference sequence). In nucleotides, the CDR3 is TGCAGTGCTGATCCACCCGGTGGATACGAGCAGTTCTTC. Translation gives CSADPPGGYEQFF.

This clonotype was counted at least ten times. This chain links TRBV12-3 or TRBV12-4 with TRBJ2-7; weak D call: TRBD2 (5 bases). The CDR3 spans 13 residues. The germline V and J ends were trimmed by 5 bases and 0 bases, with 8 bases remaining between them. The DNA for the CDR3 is TGTGCCAGCAGTACCGGGGTCTCCTACGAGCAGTACTTC. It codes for CASSTGVSYEQYF.

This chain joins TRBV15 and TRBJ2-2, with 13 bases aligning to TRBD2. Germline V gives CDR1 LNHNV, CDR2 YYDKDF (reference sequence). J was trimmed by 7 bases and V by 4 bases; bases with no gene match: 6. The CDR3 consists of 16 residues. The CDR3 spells CATSKVTSGRFGELFF. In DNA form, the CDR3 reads TGTGCCACCAGCAAAGTGACTAGCGGGAGGTTCGGGGAGCTGTTTTTT.

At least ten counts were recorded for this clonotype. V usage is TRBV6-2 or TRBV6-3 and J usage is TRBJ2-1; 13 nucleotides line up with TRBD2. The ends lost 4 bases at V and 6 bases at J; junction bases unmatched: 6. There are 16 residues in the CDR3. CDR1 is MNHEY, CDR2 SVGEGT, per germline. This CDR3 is CASSSPTSGRFNEQFF. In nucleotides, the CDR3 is TGTGCCAGCAGTTCTCCGACTAGCGGGAGGTTCAATGAGCAGTTCTTC.

The CDR3 is CSARGPAGQETQYF. DNA for the CDR3: TGCAGTGCTAGAGGCCCGGCAGGCCAAGAGACCCAGTACTTC. The chain carries TRBV20-1 and TRBJ2-5; D remains unclear. This CDR3 contains 14 residues. Germline CDR1 DFQATT, CDR2 SNEGSKA (reference sequence). The V end lost 1 base, the J end lost 1 base, and 10 bases lay between the germline ends.

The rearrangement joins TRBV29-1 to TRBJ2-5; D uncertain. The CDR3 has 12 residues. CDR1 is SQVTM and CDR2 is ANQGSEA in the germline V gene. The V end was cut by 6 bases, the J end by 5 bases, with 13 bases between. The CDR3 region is CSVELSRETQYF. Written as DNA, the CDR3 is TGCAGCGTAGAGCTCTCCCGGGAGACCCAGTACTTC.

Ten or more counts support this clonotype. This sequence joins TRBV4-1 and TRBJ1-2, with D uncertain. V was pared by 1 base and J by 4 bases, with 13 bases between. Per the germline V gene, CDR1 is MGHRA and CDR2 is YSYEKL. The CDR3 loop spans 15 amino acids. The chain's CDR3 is CASSQVTAGSYGYTF. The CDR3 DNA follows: TGCGCCAGCAGCCAAGTCACGGCAGGTTCCTATGGCTACACCTTC.

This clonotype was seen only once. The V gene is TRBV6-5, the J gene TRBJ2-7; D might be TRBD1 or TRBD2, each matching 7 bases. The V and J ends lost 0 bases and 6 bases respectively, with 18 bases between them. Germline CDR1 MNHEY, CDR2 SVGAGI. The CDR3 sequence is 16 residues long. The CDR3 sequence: CASSYSQGQRGGEQYF. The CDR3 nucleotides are TGTGCCAGCAGTTACTCACAGGGACAGAGGGGGGGCGAGCAGTACTTC.

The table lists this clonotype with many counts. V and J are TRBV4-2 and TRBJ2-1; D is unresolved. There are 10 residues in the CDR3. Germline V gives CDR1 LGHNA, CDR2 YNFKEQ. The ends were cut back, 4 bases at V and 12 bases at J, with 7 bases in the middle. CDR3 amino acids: CASSPYGQFF. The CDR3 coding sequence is TGTGCCAGCAGCCCTTACGGGCAGTTCTTC.

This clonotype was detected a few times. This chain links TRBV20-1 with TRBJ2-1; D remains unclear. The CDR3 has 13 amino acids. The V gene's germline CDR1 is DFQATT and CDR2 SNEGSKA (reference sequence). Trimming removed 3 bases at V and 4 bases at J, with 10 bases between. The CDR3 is CSASATSYNEQFF. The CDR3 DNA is TGCAGTGCTAGTGCAACCTCGTACAATGAGCAGTTCTTC.

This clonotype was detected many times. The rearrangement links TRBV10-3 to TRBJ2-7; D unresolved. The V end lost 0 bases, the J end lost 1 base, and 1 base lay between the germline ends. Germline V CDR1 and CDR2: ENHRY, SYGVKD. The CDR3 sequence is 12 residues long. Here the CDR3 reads CAISESSYEQYF. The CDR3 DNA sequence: TGTGCCATCAGTGAGTCGTCCTACGAGCAGTACTTC.

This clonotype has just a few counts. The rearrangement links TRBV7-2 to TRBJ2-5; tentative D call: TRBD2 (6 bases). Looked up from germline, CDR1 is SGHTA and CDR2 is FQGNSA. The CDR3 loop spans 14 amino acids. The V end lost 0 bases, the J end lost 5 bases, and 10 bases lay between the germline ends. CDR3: CASSLARGTETQYF. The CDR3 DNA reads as TGTGCCAGCAGCTTAGCTCGGGGGACGGAGACCCAGTACTTC.

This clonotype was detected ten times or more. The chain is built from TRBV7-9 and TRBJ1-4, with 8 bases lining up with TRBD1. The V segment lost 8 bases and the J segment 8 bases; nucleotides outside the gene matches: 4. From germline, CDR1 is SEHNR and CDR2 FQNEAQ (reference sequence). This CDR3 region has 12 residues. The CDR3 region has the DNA TGTGCCAGCGGGACAGGCGGCGAAAAACTGTTTTTT. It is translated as CASGTGGEKLFF.

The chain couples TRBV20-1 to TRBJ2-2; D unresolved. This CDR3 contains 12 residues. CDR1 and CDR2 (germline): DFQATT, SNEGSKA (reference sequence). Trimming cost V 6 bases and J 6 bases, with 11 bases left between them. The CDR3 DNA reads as TGCAGTGCCCCACGTCTAGCCGGGGAGCTGTTTTTT. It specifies CSAPRLAGELFF.

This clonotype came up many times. The CDR3, as DNA: TGTGCCAGCAGTCCTGGGACAGGGGAGAATTCACCCCTCCACTTT. Its translation: CASSPGTGENSPLHF. The rearrangement uses TRBV27 and TRBJ1-6; 10 positions agree with TRBD1. Trimming at V came to 5 bases and at J to 7 bases, leaving 5 bases not matched to a gene. Looked up from germline, CDR1 is MNHEY and CDR2 is SMNVEV (reference sequence). This CDR3 region has 15 residues.

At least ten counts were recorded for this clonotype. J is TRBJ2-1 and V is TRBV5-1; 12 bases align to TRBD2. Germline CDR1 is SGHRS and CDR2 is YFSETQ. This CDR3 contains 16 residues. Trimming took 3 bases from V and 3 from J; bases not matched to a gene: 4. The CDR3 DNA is TGCGCCAGCAGCTCCGGACTAGCGGGGATCTACAATGAGCAGTTCTTC. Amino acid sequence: CASSSGLAGIYNEQFF.

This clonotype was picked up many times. The CDR3 nucleotides read TGCGCCAGCAGTCCATACGGGACAGGGACTGAAAAACTGTTTTTT. Amino acid sequence: CASSPYGTGTEKLFF. This chain uses TRBV5-1 with TRBJ1-4; TRBD1 aligns across 9 bases. The CDR3 is made up of 15 amino acids. Germline CDR1 is SGHRS and CDR2 is YFSETQ. The trim removed 5 bases at V and 7 bases at J, leaving 9 bases unmatched.

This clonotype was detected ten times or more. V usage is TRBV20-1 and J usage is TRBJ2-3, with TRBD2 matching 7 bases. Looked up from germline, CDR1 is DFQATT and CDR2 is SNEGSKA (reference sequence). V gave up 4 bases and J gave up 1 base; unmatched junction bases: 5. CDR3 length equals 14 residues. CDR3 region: CSAIQAGRTDTQYF. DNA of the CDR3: TGCAGTGCTATTCAAGCGGGACGCACAGATACGCAGTATTTT.